The following is a T cell receptor beta chain sequence with its context. The clone's antigen remains unknown. No base quality values were provided; no much bigger clone lies one nucleotide off. The library was built by means of the immunoSEQ multiplex PCR assay. A mixture of 60 forward primers for TCR Vbeta segments and 13 reverse primers for TCR Jbeta segments was used in the multiplex PCR. The CDR3 region of rearranged TCR beta genes was amplified from genomic DNA with a multiplex PCR assay. The amplified TCR beta libraries were sequenced on the Illumina HiSeq System as 87-base-pair reads. In the source study's methods: A later analysis counted about 80 million unique TCR beta chains across the 550 to 750 repertoires, and roughly 10 million of these chains were shared by at least two donors. A nearest-neighbor algorithm error-corrected the raw reads and collapsed the reads into unique sequences, merging closely related sequences to remove PCR and sequencing errors. To assign V, D and J gene segments, CDR3 sequences were aligned to IMGT reference sequences. Each retained sequence needed at least a six-nucleotide match to both a V gene segment and a J gene segment. A rearrangement counted as productive if the CDR3 had no stop codons and remained in frame with V and J, and every other rearrangement counted as non-productive. Following IMGT convention, CDR3 was defined as the stretch from the second conserved V-encoded cysteine to the conserved J-encoded phenylalanine. The earlier analysis of a few hundred of the donors excluded sequences that lacked an unambiguous match to a single V gene segment. An earlier analysis of over 450 of the donors classified V segments as functional when productive rearrangements were above 56.7% and as segregating when the standard deviation between donors was above 5%. To diagnose cytomegalovirus status from the catalog of TCR beta chain sequences, a statistical classification framework was built. In a later analysis, V and J genes were assigned by comparing TCR nucleotide sequences against IMGT/GENE-DB human TR gene sequences. In a later analysis, CDR3 sequences and most-parsimonious VDJ recombination scenarios were assigned using the TCRdist pipeline. In a later analysis, each TCR beta chain was defined by its CDR3 amino acid sequence together with its V-gene family, and reads lacking a unique V-gene family were excluded. A later analysis removed several hundred highly shared, low-generation-probability nucleotide sequences to deal with suspected cross-contamination and a sequencing artifact. In a later analysis, a clonal expansion index for each public chain was calculated from normalized within-repertoire ranks of inferred template counts. A later analysis computed generation probabilities with a VDJ recombination model fitted to out-of-frame rearrangements, and checked the results against IGoR. In a later analysis, TCR-TCR, TCR-HLA and TCR-CMV co-occurrence was scored with hypergeometric tests, and a repertoire-size bias correction was applied to TCR pairs. False discovery rates were estimated in a later analysis by permuting HLA or CMV assignments 20 times. In a later analysis, co-occurring TCRs were grouped with DBSCAN, and TCRdist sequence similarity was added when clustering was performed within HLA-allele-positive subsets. For co-occurrence clustering, repertoires with fewer than 30,000 or more than 120,000 public chains were excluded, along with four to six repertoires with anomalous nucleotide sharing. TCRdb provides this immuneACCESS table in a form limited to in-frame rearrangements. Some clones are lacking; in checked studies, under half of them reflect an unresolved V gene, and why the rest are absent is not known. The DNA was the basis for D and trimming; V, J and clone size are from that table. The table for this sample lists about 90,000 clones; more than 55% of them were counted only once. The ten largest clones represent about 22% of the sample.

CDR1 and CDR2 are drawn from the germline V gene: SQVTM, ANQGSEA. Unmatched junction bases come to 6, with V trimmed by 0 bases and J by 7 bases. The CDR3 starts with the cysteine, ends with the phenylalanine, and has 13 residues. Just CDR3 DNA is preserved here, 39 bases in frame from base 1. This entry is derived from a study of cytomegalovirus exposure and HLA in healthy donors (TCRdb year 2017). Study-wide context: According to an earlier analysis of around 600 of the donors, some 180 million T cells yielded 100 million or so unique TCR beta sequences and 276 Gb of sequence data. About 310 gigabases of sequencing data and 70 million to 85 million unique TCR sequences were included in an early release covering 550 to 800 HLA-typed donors. Of the 300 to 500 genotyped donors, 75% to 85% were placed in the genetic ancestry cluster associated with self-reported Caucasian donors. The study aimed to test whether cataloging public T cell receptors could reveal signatures of past pathogen exposure. The study used immunosequencing to profile the T cell repertoires of several hundred subjects and linked those repertoires to cytomegalovirus serostatus. Along with the roughly 670-subject first cohort, a separate validation cohort of some 130 different subjects was used. The study combined high-throughput TCR immunosequencing, statistical association of individual TCRs with disease status, and machine learning to predict cytomegalovirus infection status. To study patterns of TCR occurrence, a later analysis re-analyzed previously published TCR beta repertoires from 600 to 750 donors and added high-resolution HLA genotyping. Rather than using new phenotypic data, the later analysis identified candidate immune exposures from TCR beta sequences and from how often those sequences occurred across donors. In an earlier analysis of more than 550 of the donors, high-throughput TCR beta sequencing was used to judge whether each TCR beta V gene segment behaved as functional or pseudogenic. Donor age, sex, ethnicity and CMV serostatus were collected together with the repertoire data. A later genetic analysis used genome-wide SNP genotypes for about 65% of the 666 donors, treating that subset as a discovery cohort. Every discovery cohort repertoire had been produced on one sequencing platform. Class I and class II HLA loci were covered by the typing at four-digit resolution. The number of donors typed differed by locus, with about 629-640 for A, B, C, DRB1 and DQB1, roughly 520 for DQA1, under 610 for DPA1, and some 440 for DPB1. A handful of DR-DQ haplotypes were handled as single units for association and clustering because linkage in the cohort was strong. On average, roughly 240,000 unique TCR beta nucleotide sequences were sequenced per donor among about 400 genotyped donors of the cohort, with about 19% of those sequences being non-productive.

Beyond this particular receptor, the publication reports: This cohort had only TCR beta chains sequenced, and the lack of alpha or paired-chain data limited which features could be detected. In both the original and validation cohorts, the classifier was reported to diagnose cytomegalovirus status with high specificity and sensitivity. An association between a missense DCLRE1C variant and V-gene and J-gene trimming of TCR beta chains was found in a later genetic analysis and replicated in an independent cohort. A later analysis found that TCR association rates varied across HLA loci, with DRB1 alleles showing the most associated TCRs and HLA-C alleles the fewest. In an earlier analysis of fewer than 700 of the donors, most TCR beta V segments appeared in productive rearrangements about 87% or about 30% of the time, broadly matching IMGT annotations. The earlier analysis of 587 of the donors excluded around 17 rarely observed V segments, including chromosome 9 orphons, because counts were too low. In a later analysis, most CMV-associated TCR beta chains were found to appear HLA-restricted, with HLA associations seemingly driven largely by CMV exposure. It was suggested by the authors that the approach could potentially be generalized to other disease states and immunological phenotypes. A group of highly shared sequence variants was considered likely to be a technical artifact of the sequencing pipeline. In a later genetic analysis, fewer N-insertions in productive TCRs were reported among donors in an Asian-associated ancestry cluster than the roughly 710-donor mean. The only immune exposure information available for the cohort was CMV serostatus. In the study, approximately 150 TCR beta chains were listed as associated with cytomegalovirus. Assigning TCR associations to individual alleles was difficult when HLA alleles, especially DR and DQ, strongly co-occurred. A later analysis associated 15,000 to 20,000 TCR beta sequences with specific HLA alleles at a false discovery rate of 0.05. Most TCR sequences were observed very rarely across donors, whereas some public TCRs were present in many individuals. A later analysis reported that several top co-occurrence clusters appeared linked to parvovirus B19, influenza, CMV and Epstein-Barr virus. Correlated functional status among segregating V segments might reflect linkage disequilibrium, but an unknown experimental factor could not be ruled out. Roughly uniform sequencing depth across donors was assumed in presence/absence analyses, although this assumption may not hold. A further reported finding was that TCR beta sequences accurately predicted the HLA-A and HLA-B alleles for most subjects in the first cohort. In a later analysis, HLA-associated TCR beta chains showed more clonal expansion and lower generation probabilities than non-associated chains that were equally common. The 87-base-pair reads could not distinguish some IMGT-functional V segments, including TRBV6-2 and TRBV6-3, so those segments were excluded. In vitro tests confirmed that a few of the cytomegalovirus-associated TCR beta chains recognize cytomegalovirus antigens. Because HLA typing was missing for some donors at each locus, association tests included only the typed subset.

In total, roughly 710 healthy bone marrow donors made up the cohort. At the time of sampling, every cohort member was nominally healthy, though immune exposures that went unrecorded were likely present. The donor was CMV seropositive and was included in the group of 250 to 350 seropositive cohort members. A peripheral blood sample was collected from each donor, and TCR beta sequencing was performed on peripheral blood mononuclear cells. Genomic DNA was extracted from the blood cell samples with the Qiagen DNeasy Blood Extraction Kit. The TCR sequence derives from a woman aged 45-59 years in good health and CMV-seropositive. Specimen: PBMCs. The chain was built from TRBV29-1 and TRBJ2-7; 7 bases in between match TRBD1. The CDR3 protein: CSVEEQGRGEQYF. The nucleotide sequence reads TGCAGCGTTGAAGAACAGGGGAGAGGGGAGCAGTACTTC.